This entry describes one T cell receptor (beta chain). The data belong to a study of blood T cell repertoires in COVID-19. Study-wide context: There were acute and convalescent COVID-19 samples, and they came from the United States, Italy and Spain. T cells, B-cell-depleted T cells, or PBMCs provided the cDNA or gDNA that served as material.

How the authors handled the data: Estimates of nucleated cell counts were drawn from the amplification of reference gene primers. Sequencing was performed with immunoSEQ multiplex PCR; in TCRdb, only in-frame clones are kept and a portion is missing. Clonal size and the V and J genes are those of that table, whereas D and trimming came from the DNA. Here the sample spans 200,000 to 250,000 clones, about 90% being singletons. Sequenced: peripheral blood. The TCR originated in a middle-aged man with active or convalescent COVID-19.

CDR3 residues: CASSPLTGNQPQHF. The CDR3 bases are TGTGCCAGCTCACCACTGACAGGGAATCAGCCCCAGCATTTT. The chain combines TRBV18 with TRBJ1-5; 7 positions agree with TRBD1. From germline, CDR1 is KGHSH and CDR2 LQKENI. V lost 1 base to trimming and J lost 4 bases; unmatched junction nucleotides: 1. The CDR3 is 14 amino acids. Full variable domain (rest looked up from reference TRBV18 and TRBJ1-5): NAGVMQNPRHLVRRRGQEARLRCSPMKGHSHVYWYRQLPEEGLKFMVYLQKENIIDESGMPKERFSAEFPKEGPSILRIQQVVRGDSAAYFCASSPLTGNQPQHFGDGTRLSIL.